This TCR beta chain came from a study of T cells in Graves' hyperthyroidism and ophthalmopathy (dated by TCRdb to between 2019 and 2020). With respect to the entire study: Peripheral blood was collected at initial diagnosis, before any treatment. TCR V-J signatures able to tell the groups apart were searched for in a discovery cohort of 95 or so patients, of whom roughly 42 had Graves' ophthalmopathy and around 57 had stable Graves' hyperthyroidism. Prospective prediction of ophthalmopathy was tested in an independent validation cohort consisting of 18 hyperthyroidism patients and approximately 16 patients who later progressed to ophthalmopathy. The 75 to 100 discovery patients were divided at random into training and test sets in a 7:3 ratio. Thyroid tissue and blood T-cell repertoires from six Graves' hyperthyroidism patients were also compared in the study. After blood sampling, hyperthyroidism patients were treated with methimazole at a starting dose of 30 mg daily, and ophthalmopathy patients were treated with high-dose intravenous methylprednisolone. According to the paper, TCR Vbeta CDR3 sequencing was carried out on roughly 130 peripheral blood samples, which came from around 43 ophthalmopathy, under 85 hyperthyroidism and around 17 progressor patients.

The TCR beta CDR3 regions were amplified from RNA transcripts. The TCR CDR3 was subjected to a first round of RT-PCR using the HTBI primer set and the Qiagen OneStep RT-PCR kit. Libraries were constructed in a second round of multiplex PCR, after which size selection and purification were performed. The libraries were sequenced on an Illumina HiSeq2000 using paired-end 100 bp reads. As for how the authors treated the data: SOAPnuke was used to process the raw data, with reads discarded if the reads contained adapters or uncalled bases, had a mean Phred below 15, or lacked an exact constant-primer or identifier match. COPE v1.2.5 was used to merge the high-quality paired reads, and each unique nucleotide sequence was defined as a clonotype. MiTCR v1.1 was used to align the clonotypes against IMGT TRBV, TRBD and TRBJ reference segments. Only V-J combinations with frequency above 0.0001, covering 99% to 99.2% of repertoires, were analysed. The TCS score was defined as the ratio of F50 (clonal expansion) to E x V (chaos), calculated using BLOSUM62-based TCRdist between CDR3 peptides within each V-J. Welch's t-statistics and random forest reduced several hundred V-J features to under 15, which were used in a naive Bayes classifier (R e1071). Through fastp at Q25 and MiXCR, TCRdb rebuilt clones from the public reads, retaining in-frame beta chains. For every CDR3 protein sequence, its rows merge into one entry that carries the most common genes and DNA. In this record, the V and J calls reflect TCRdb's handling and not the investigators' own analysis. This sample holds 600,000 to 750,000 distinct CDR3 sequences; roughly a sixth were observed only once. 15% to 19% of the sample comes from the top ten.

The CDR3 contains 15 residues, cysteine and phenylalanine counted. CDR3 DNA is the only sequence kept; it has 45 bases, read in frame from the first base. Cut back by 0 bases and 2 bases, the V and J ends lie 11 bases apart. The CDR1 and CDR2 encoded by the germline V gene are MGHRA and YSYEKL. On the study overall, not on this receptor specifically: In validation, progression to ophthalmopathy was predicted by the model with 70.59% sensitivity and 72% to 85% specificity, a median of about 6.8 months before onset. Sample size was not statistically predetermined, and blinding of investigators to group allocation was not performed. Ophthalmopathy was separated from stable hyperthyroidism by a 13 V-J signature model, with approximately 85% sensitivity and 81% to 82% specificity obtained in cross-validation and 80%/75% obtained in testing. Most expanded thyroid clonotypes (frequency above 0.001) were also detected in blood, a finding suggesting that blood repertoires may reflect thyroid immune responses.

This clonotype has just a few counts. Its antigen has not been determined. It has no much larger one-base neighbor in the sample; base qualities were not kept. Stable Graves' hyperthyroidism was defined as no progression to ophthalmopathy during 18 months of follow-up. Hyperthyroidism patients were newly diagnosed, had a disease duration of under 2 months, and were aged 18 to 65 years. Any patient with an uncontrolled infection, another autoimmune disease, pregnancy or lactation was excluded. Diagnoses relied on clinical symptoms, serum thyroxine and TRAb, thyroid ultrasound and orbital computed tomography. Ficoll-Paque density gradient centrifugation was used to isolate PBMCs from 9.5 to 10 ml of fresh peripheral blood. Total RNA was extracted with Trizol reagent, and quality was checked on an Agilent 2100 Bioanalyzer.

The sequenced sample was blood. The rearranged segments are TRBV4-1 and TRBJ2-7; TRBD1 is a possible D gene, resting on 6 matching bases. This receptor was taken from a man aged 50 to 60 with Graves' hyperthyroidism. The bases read TGCGCCAGCAGCCAAGACAGGGGAACGGCCTACGAGCAGTACTTC. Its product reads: CASSQDRGTAYEQYF.